The next 3 T cell receptor beta chains were all read from a single sample in a study of blood T cell repertoires in COVID-19. Profiled with immunoSEQ multiplex PCR; TCRdb holds only in-frame clones, not every one. The data show 150,000 to 200,000 clones, roughly 85% seen once. Sequenced input: peripheral blood. These receptors were obtained from a human donor with acute or convalescent COVID-19. The donor label of this sample is uncertain.

This clone is a singleton in its sample. V is TRBV3-1 (or the pseudogene TRBV3-2) and J is TRBJ2-1; 14 bases fit TRBD2. The CDR3 sequence is 17 residues long. Trimming cost V 3 bases and J 7 bases; bases outside gene matches: 8. Germline-derived CDR1 and CDR2 are LGHDT and YNNKEL (reference sequence). CDR3 sequence: CASSHERLAGGFNEQFF. In DNA, the CDR3 is TGTGCCAGCAGCCACGAACGACTAGCGGGGGGGTTTAATGAGCAGTTCTTC.

The chain carries TRBV5-4 and TRBJ1-3; D call uncertain. Trimming left V 0 bases short and J 0 bases short, with 10 bases between. Germline loops: CDR1 SGHNT, CDR2 YYREEE (reference sequence). The CDR3 is 16 amino acids. Here the CDR3 reads CASSLVAASSGNTIYF. CDR3 coding DNA: TGTGCCAGCAGCTTGGTGGCAGCGAGCTCTGGAAACACCATATATTTT.

The rearrangement uses TRBV5-6 and TRBJ1-2, with 7 bases that match TRBD1. In germline, CDR1 is SGHDT, CDR2 YYEEEE. V was pared by 3 bases and J by 10 bases, with 12 bases of the junction left unmatched. The CDR3 has 14 residues. In DNA, the CDR3 is TGTGCCAGCAGCTCGGCTGACAGGGCCCGCGACTACACCTTC. It is translated as CASSSADRARDYTF.